This T cell receptor (beta chain) is drawn from a study of cytomegalovirus exposure and HLA in healthy donors. The CDR3 is 15 residues long. Germline values: CDR1 MNHNS, CDR2 SASEGT. The ends were cut back, 2 bases at V and 0 bases at J, with 10 bases in the middle. The PCR employed 60 Vbeta primers together with 13 Jbeta primers. Only in-frame clones appear in the TCRdb table, and some are missing; sequencing was by immunoSEQ multiplex PCR. The sample holds tens of thousands of clones; just under 80% are singletons and the top ten take roughly a tenth. This clone was counted only a few times. The material sequenced was PBMCs. The TCR originated in a man between 40 and 49 years old in good health and CMV-seronegative. The chain joins TRBV6-1 to TRBJ1-1; D possibly corresponds to TRBD1 (5 bases). Here the CDR3 DNA reads TGTGCCAGCAGTGAATACCCGACAGTGAACACTGAAGCTTTCTTT. Its protein is CASSEYPTVNTEAFF.